Listed below are T cell receptor beta chains from one sample, sequenced in a study of cytomegalovirus exposure and HLA in healthy donors. TCRdb's copy holds only in-frame clones and misses some; the assay was immunoSEQ multiplex PCR. The sample yields about 60,000 clones, about 90% seen once. Sequencing was carried out using PBMCs. The receptors were sampled from a man younger than 35 in good health and CMV-seronegative. The CDR3 runs from the conserved cysteine through the conserved F or W. D genes are given only for firm matches. Clone size is stated in some rows and not others, as once, few, many or a class when expanded.

D	size	length	J	V	CDR3	DNA
.	.	17	TRBJ1-1	TRBV7-6	CASSLAWRTGMNTEAFF	TGTGCCAGCAGCTTAGCATGGAGAACAGGCATGAACACTGAAGCTTTCTTT
TRBD2	.	13	TRBJ2-5	TRBV18	CASSPGIAGGQYF	TGTGCCAGCTCACCTGGTATCGCGGGAGGCCAGTACTTC
.	.	17	TRBJ2-7	TRBV28	CASSEFTWGLITHEQYF	TGTGCCAGCAGTGAATTCACTTGGGGACTTATCACCCACGAGCAGTACTTC
.	.	16	TRBJ1-2	TRBV4-1	CASSQAPLGPGYGYTF	TGCGCCAGCAGCCAAGCCCCCCTAGGTCCGGGGTATGGCTACACCTTC
TRBD1	.	14	TRBJ2-7	TRBV28	CASSLSPGTGGQYF	TGTGCCAGCAGTTTAAGTCCCGGGACAGGTGGCCAGTACTTC
TRBD1	.	14	TRBJ2-7	TRBV6-1	CASIPGQGSYEQYF	TGTGCCAGCATACCGGGACAGGGGTCCTACGAGCAGTACTTC
TRBD2	.	13	TRBJ2-3	TRBV28	CASKASGGDTQYF	TGTGCCAGCAAGGCTAGCGGGGGAGATACGCAGTATTTT
.	once	12	TRBJ1-2	TRBV4-1	CASSPGPYGYTF	TGCGCCTCCTCGCCAGGGCCCTATGGCTACACCTTC
.	.	11	TRBJ2-1	TRBV19	CASQHRGEQFF	TGTGCCAGCCAACACCGGGGTGAGCAGTTCTTC
.	.	12	TRBJ1-1	TRBV7-9	CASSPDSPEAFF	TGTGCCAGCAGCCCGGACAGCCCTGAAGCTTTCTTT
.	.	14	TRBJ1-1	TRBV11-2	CASSLDQVNTEAFF	TGTGCCAGCAGCTTAGATCAGGTGAACACTGAAGCTTTCTTT
.	once	17	TRBJ1-2	TRBV2	CASSEFRGGTANYGHTF	TGTGCCAGCAGTGAGTTTCGTGGAGGCACCGCTAACTATGGCCACACCTTC
TRBD1	.	14	TRBJ1-1	TRBV2	CASSEATGGTEAFF	TGTGCCAGCAGTGAAGCCACAGGGGGCACTGAAGCTTTCTTT
.	.	14	TRBJ1-2	TRBV7-6	CASSLEGTLYGYTF	TGTGCCAGCAGCTTAGAGGGGACACTCTATGGCTACACCTTC
TRBD2	.	18	TRBJ2-3	TRBV14	CASSHRLPGLAGTDTQYF	TGTGCCAGCAGCCATCGCCTACCCGGACTAGCGGGGACAGATACGCAGTATTTT
TRBD1	.	16	TRBJ2-6	TRBV7-9	CASSYTTGAGANVLTF	TGTGCCAGCAGTTATACGACAGGGGCTGGGGCCAACGTCCTGACTTTC
TRBD1	.	14	TRBJ1-4	TRBV13	CASSPGQGGEKLFF	TGTGCCAGCAGTCCCGGACAGGGAGGAGAAAAACTGTTTTTT
TRBD1	.	18	TRBJ2-3	TRBV5-4	CASSVDGTGKARTDTQYF	TGTGCCAGCAGCGTGGATGGGACAGGGAAAGCTAGGACAGATACGCAGTATTTT
.	.	16	TRBJ1-1	TRBV6-5	CASSYSIMSLPTEAFF	TGTGCCAGCAGTTACTCGATAATGAGTTTACCCACTGAAGCTTTCTTT
.	.	14	TRBJ2-7	TRBV7-9	CASSLRDTSYEQYF	TGTGCCAGCAGCCTTCGGGACACCTCCTACGAGCAGTACTTC
.	.	14	TRBJ2-5	TRBV10-3	CAIRPDTGQETQYF	TGTGCCATCAGACCAGACACAGGTCAAGAGACCCAGTACTTC
.	.	17	TRBJ2-3	TRBV5-8	CASSPRSPSLRTDTQYF	TGTGCCAGCAGCCCTCGGTCGCCCTCCCTCCGCACAGATACGCAGTATTTT
.	.	13	TRBJ1-1	TRBV2	CASSERGTTEAFF	TGTGCCAGCAGTGAAAGGGGCACCACTGAAGCTTTCTTT
TRBD2	.	15	TRBJ2-5	TRBV10-3	CAISETSGGLETQYF	TGTGCCATCAGTGAAACTAGCGGGGGGTTGGAGACCCAGTACTTC
.	.	14	TRBJ1-1	TRBV4-1	CASSHGQSNTEAFF	TGCGCCAGCAGCCACGGACAGTCAAACACTGAAGCTTTCTTT
TRBD1	.	13	TRBJ2-7	TRBV2	CASQGQGFHEQYF	TGTGCCAGCCAGGGACAGGGTTTCCACGAGCAGTACTTC
TRBD2	.	17	TRBJ2-1	TRBV5-4	CASSLKLAVGPDNEQFF	TGTGCCAGCAGCCTAAAACTAGCGGTGGGGCCCGACAATGAGCAGTTCTTC
TRBD2	.	12	TRBJ2-1	TRBV6-6	CASSPTGGEQFF	TGTGCCAGCAGCCCCACGGGGGGTGAGCAGTTCTTC
.	.	13	TRBJ1-1	TRBV6-5	CASSYSLSTEAFF	TGTGCCAGCAGTTACTCCCTAAGCACTGAAGCTTTCTTT
TRBD2	.	15	TRBJ2-7	TRBV4-1	CASSQAGTSGLRQYF	TGCGCCAGCAGCCAGGCCGGGACTAGCGGGTTACGGCAGTACTTC
.	.	16	TRBJ2-7	TRBV30	CAWRKDLGPSSYEQYF	TGTGCCTGGAGGAAAGACTTGGGGCCAAGCTCCTACGAGCAGTACTTC
.	.	13	TRBJ2-2	TRBV10-3	CAIRGLRGGELFF	TGTGCCATCAGGGGACTAAGAGGGGGAGAGCTGTTTTTT
.	.	14	TRBJ1-5	TRBV6-6	CASSYYVRAGPQHF	TGTGCCAGCAGTTACTACGTCAGGGCCGGGCCCCAGCATTTT
.	.	13	TRBJ2-3	TRBV7-6	CASSFERTDTQYF	TGTGCCAGCAGCTTCGAACGGACAGATACGCAGTATTTT
.	.	13	TRBJ1-2	TRBV7-2	CASSQRPTVDYTF	TGTGCCAGCAGCCAGAGGCCGACAGTCGACTACACCTTC
TRBD2	.	15	TRBJ2-2	TRBV25-1	CASSERLAGTGELFF	TGTGCCAGCAGTGAAAGGCTAGCGGGCACCGGGGAGCTGTTTTTT
TRBD1	.	14	TRBJ1-2	TRBV5-1	CATTSGDSLMGYTF	TGCGCCACAACCTCTGGGGACAGTCTGATGGGCTACACCTTC
TRBD2	.	17	TRBJ2-1	TRBV7-9	CASSPHGVAGKNNEQFF	TGTGCCAGCAGCCCCCATGGGGTAGCGGGGAAAAACAATGAGCAGTTCTTC
.	few	14	TRBJ1-4	TRBV6-6	CASRSTGTNEKLFF	TGTGCCAGCAGGTCGACCGGGACAAATGAAAAACTGTTTTTT
.	.	11	TRBJ1-1	TRBV20-1	CSAPAGERAFF	TGCAGTGCCCCCGCGGGGGAACGAGCTTTCTTT
TRBD2	.	16	TRBJ2-5	TRBV5-4	CASSDMTSGGEETQYF	TGTGCCAGCAGCGATATGACTAGCGGGGGGGAAGAGACCCAGTACTTC
TRBD2	.	12	TRBJ2-7	TRBV5-6	CASSFSAGEQYF	TGTGCCAGCAGCTTTTCAGCGGGGGAGCAGTACTTC
.	.	16	TRBJ1-6	TRBV2	CASIIDGGSYNSPLHF	TGTGCCAGCATCATCGACGGAGGGTCCTATAATTCACCCCTCCACTTT
TRBD1	few	17	TRBJ1-4	TRBV5-1	CASSAEPPGQGRQELFF	TGCGCCAGCAGTGCCGAACCACCGGGACAGGGGCGTCAAGAACTGTTTTTT
TRBD1	.	15	TRBJ2-7	TRBV4-2	CASSQGENRGYEQYF	TGTGCCAGCAGCCAAGGTGAAAACAGGGGGTACGAGCAGTACTTC
TRBD1	.	14	TRBJ1-2	TRBV30	CAWSLTGGNYGYTF	TGTGCCTGGAGCCTAACAGGGGGAAACTATGGCTACACCTTC
TRBD1	.	16	TRBJ1-6	TRBV15	CATSTGGPGGNSPLHF	TGTGCCACCAGCACAGGAGGGCCAGGGGGCAATTCACCCCTCCACTTT
TRBD1	.	14	TRBJ2-2	TRBV5-6	CASRDREDTGELFF	TGTGCCAGCAGGGACAGGGAGGACACCGGGGAGCTGTTTTTT
TRBD2	.	21	TRBJ2-3	TRBV10-3	CAIRAATGTSGGAGFTDTQYF	TGTGCCATCAGAGCGGCTACCGGGACTAGCGGGGGGGCAGGGTTCACAGATACGCAGTATTTT
TRBD1	once	15	TRBJ2-2	TRBV2	CASLEQGANTGELFF	TGTGCCAGCTTGGAACAGGGGGCGAACACCGGGGAGCTGTTTTTT
TRBD2	few	19	TRBJ2-1	TRBV7-2	CASSPGLAGGSSSYNEQFF	TGTGCCAGCAGCCCGGGACTAGCGGGGGGATCGAGCTCCTACAATGAGCAGTTCTTC
.	.	13	TRBJ1-6	TRBV9	CASSPHLDSPLHF	TGTGCCAGCAGCCCTCACTTGGATTCACCCCTCCACTTT
.	.	15	TRBJ1-2	TRBV6-1	CASSEVLGGGYGYTF	TGTGCCAGCAGTGAAGTATTGGGTGGAGGCTATGGCTACACCTTC